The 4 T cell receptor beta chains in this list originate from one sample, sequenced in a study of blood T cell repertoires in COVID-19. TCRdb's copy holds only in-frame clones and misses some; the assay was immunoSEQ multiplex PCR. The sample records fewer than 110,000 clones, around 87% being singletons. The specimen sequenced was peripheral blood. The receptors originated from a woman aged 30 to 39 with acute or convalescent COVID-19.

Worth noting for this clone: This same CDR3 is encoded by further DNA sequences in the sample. The CDR3 spells CASSSIYEQYF. CDR3 nucleotides: TGTGCCAGCAGTTCCATCTACGAGCAGTACTTC. The genes are TRBV27 and TRBJ2-7; the D is unclear. V was trimmed by 4 bases and J by 3 bases, leaving 4 bases between them. This CDR3 is 11 amino acids long. In germline, CDR1 is MNHEY, CDR2 SMNVEV (reference sequence).

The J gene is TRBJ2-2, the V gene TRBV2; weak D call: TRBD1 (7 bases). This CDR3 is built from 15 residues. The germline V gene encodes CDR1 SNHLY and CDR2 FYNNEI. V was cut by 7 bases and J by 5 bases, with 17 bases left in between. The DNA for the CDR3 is TGTGCCAGCACTGGGCCAGGGGGGTTGACCGGGGAGCTGTTTTTT. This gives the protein CASTGPGGLTGELFF.

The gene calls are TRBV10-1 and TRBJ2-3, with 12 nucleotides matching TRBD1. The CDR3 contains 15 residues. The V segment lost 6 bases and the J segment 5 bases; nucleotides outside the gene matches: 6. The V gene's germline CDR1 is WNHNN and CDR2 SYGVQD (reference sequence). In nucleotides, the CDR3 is TGCGCCAGCAGCGGGACAGGGGGCTTTGGAGATACGCAGTATTTT. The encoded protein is CASSGTGGFGDTQYF.

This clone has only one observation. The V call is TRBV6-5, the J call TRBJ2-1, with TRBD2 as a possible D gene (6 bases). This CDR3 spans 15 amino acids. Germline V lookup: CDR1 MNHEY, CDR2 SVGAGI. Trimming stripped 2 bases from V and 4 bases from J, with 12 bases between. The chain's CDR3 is CASSYGTGDYNEQFF. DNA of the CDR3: TGTGCCAGCAGTTACGGGACTGGTGATTACAATGAGCAGTTCTTC.